What follows are 20 T cell receptor beta chains derived from one specimen sequenced in a study of blood T cell repertoires in COVID-19. TCRdb's table, derived via immunoSEQ multiplex PCR, lists solely in-frame clones and lacks some. Here the sample spans more than 200,000 clones, 65% to 90% being singletons. Sequencing input: peripheral blood. Every receptor here comes from a woman of 80 years or more with active or convalescent COVID-19.

This sequence joins TRBV28 and TRBJ1-2; 7 bases are a match to TRBD1. The junction had 7 bases not matched to a gene; V was cut back by 5 bases and J by 4 bases. CDR1 is MDHEN, CDR2 SYDVKM, per germline. CDR3 length: 14 amino acids. This CDR3 reads CASSPGQRVYGYTF. CDR3 in DNA: TGTGCCAGCAGTCCGGGACAGCGGGTCTATGGCTACACCTTC.

This clone has just a few counts. J is TRBJ1-2 and V is TRBV28; 7 bases map to TRBD1. The J segment lost 4 bases and the V segment lost 10 bases, leaving 9 bases of the junction unmatched. Germline V gene sequence: CDR1 MDHEN, CDR2 SYDVKM. There are 13 residues in the CDR3. The CDR3 protein is CATTPRQGYGYTF. CDR3 nucleotide sequence: TGTGCCACCACTCCAAGACAGGGCTATGGCTACACCTTC.

V gene TRBV7-9 combines with J gene TRBJ2-3; 9 nucleotides agree with TRBD2. Germline-derived CDR1 and CDR2 are SEHNR and FQNEAQ (reference sequence). With 8 bases clipped from V and 2 bases from J, the junction kept 8 bases outside the gene matches. The CDR3 length is 15 residues. The CDR3 DNA follows: TGTGCCAGCGGCCCCTTAGCGGGAGTCACAGATACGCAGTATTTT. Translated: CASGPLAGVTDTQYF.

The gene calls are TRBV28 and TRBJ2-1; 9 nucleotides match TRBD2. With V trimmed by 4 bases and J by 1 base, 11 bases remained unmatched. Looked up from germline, CDR1 is MDHEN and CDR2 is SYDVKM. The CDR3 runs to 18 residues. As DNA, the CDR3 is TGTGCCAGCAGTTCCCATTTTAGCGGGAGAGGATCCTACAATGAGCAGTTCTTC. It translates to CASSSHFSGRGSYNEQFF.

The chain uses TRBV3-1 (or the pseudogene TRBV3-2) and TRBJ2-2; D is unresolved. The CDR3 covers 17 residues. V was pared by 1 base and J by 0 bases, with 12 bases between. Germline loops: CDR1 LGHDT, CDR2 YNNKEL (reference sequence). CDR3 in amino acids: CASSQVYVRPNTGELFF. CDR3 bases: TGTGCCAGCAGCCAAGTCTACGTCAGGCCGAACACCGGGGAGCTGTTTTTT.

The chain recombines TRBV11-2 with TRBJ2-3; D not certain. CDR1 and CDR2 (germline): SGHAT, FQNNGV. The CDR3 extends over 15 amino acids. The germline V and J ends were trimmed by 1 base and 1 base, with 9 bases remaining between them. The CDR3 spells CASSLVRVGTDTQYF. CDR3 nucleotide sequence: TGTGCCAGCAGCTTAGTTCGCGTGGGCACAGATACGCAGTATTTT. Full variable domain (missing parts from reference TRBV11-2 and TRBJ2-3): EAGVAQSPRYKIIEKRQSVAFWCNPISGHATLYWYQQILGQGPKLLIQFQNNGVVDDSQLPKDRFSAERLKGVDSTLKIQPAKLEDSAVYLCASSLVRVGTDTQYFGPGTRLTVL.

This clone was counted only a few times. This chain links TRBV7-9 with TRBJ2-3; possibly TRBD2 for D (8 bases). The CDR3 contains 17 residues. Germline assignment: CDR1 SEHNR and CDR2 FQNEAQ (reference sequence). The ends were cut back, 5 bases at V and 6 bases at J, with 24 bases in the middle. The CDR3 DNA follows: TGTGCCAGCAGCCCCCCGGGAGGGGGCCCAGCTGTCGATACGCAGTATTTT. Its protein is CASSPPGGGPAVDTQYF. Using reference TRBV7-9 and TRBJ2-3 for the parts outside the CDR3, the full variable domain is DTGVSQNPRHKITKRGQNVTFRCDPISEHNRLYWYRQTLGQGPEFLTYFQNEAQLEKSRLLSDRFSAERPKGSFSTLEIQRTEQGDSAMYLCASSPPGGGPAVDTQYFGPGTRLTVL.

The genes are TRBV27 and TRBJ1-1; possibly TRBD1 for D (5 bases). V lost 7 bases and J 2 bases, leaving 11 bases between the germline ends. This CDR3 comprises 13 residues. The germline V gene encodes CDR1 MNHEY and CDR2 SMNVEV (reference sequence). The CDR3 nucleotides are TGTGCCAGCAACAGGAGGGGCAACACTGAAGCTTTCTTT. This codes for CASNRRGNTEAFF.

V is TRBV24-1 and J is TRBJ2-1, with 8 bases matching TRBD2. This CDR3 region has 16 residues. Losses at the gene ends were 5 bases for V and 7 bases for J; bases not matched to a gene: 12. Germline V CDR1 and CDR2: KGHDR, SFDVKD. The CDR3 DNA is TGTGCCACCAGTGGCCAAGTCGCGGGGGGAATGAATGAGCAGTTCTTC. Amino acid sequence: CATSGQVAGGMNEQFF.

In this sample, this clone turned up a few times. V gene TRBV24-1 combines with J gene TRBJ1-2, with D possibly TRBD1 on 6 matching bases. The CDR3 loop spans 16 amino acids. V was shortened by 1 base and J by 2 bases, with 13 bases between the two germline ends. Per the germline V gene, CDR1 is KGHDR and CDR2 is SFDVKD. CDR3 region: CATSDLNAGGNYGYTF. CDR3 DNA: TGTGCCACCAGTGATTTAAACGCGGGGGGCAACTATGGCTACACCTTC.

This chain joins TRBV29-1 and TRBJ1-1, with 7 bases that match TRBD1. This CDR3 region has 12 residues. The V segment lost 7 bases and the J segment 4 bases; nucleotides outside the gene matches: 6. Germline assignment: CDR1 SQVTM and CDR2 ANQGSEA. CDR3: CSAGTVRTEAFF. The CDR3 DNA follows: TGCAGCGCCGGGACAGTTCGCACTGAAGCTTTCTTT.

The chain is built from TRBV7-9 and TRBJ2-3; D possibly corresponds to TRBD2 (6 bases). The ends were cut back, 4 bases at V and 5 bases at J, with 19 bases in the middle. Germline V gives CDR1 SEHNR, CDR2 FQNEAQ (reference sequence). The CDR3 is 16 residues long. CDR3 DNA sequence: TGTGCCAGCAGCTCATGGGGCCGGGAGAGTGGAGATACGCAGTATTTT. This gives the protein CASSSWGRESGDTQYF.

V is TRBV3-1 (or the pseudogene TRBV3-2) and J is TRBJ1-1; TRBD1 might be the D (5 bases). The CDR3 sequence is 17 residues long. CDR1 and CDR2 from the germline V gene are LGHDT and YNNKEL (reference sequence). Trimming took 1 base from V and 4 from J, leaving 19 bases between them. The CDR3 here is CASSQVVVRAGGTEAFF. The CDR3 DNA sequence: TGTGCCAGCAGCCAAGTTGTGGTACGGGCGGGGGGCACTGAAGCTTTCTTT.

This chain links TRBV12-3 or TRBV12-4 with TRBJ1-1; D is unclear. This CDR3 is 11 amino acids long. V lost 3 bases, J lost 3 bases, and 2 bases lay in between. The CDR3 region is CASSFDTEAFF. The CDR3 DNA is TGTGCCAGCAGTTTCGACACTGAAGCTTTCTTT.

The chain couples TRBV6-5 to TRBJ2-7; tentatively, D is TRBD1 (5 bases). Germline CDR1 and CDR2: MNHEY and SVGAGI. Trimming removed 6 bases from V and 3 bases from J, with 9 bases in between. The CDR3 runs 12 residues. The CDR3 loop is CASRKDSYEQYF. CDR3 in DNA: TGTGCCAGCAGAAAAGACAGCTACGAGCAGTACTTC.

The chain carries TRBV5-1 and TRBJ1-2; TRBD1 might be the D (5 bases). Germline CDR1 is SGHRS and CDR2 is YFSETQ. The CDR3 runs 15 residues. V dropped 0 bases and J dropped 6 bases, with 15 bases sitting between them. The CDR3 DNA reads as TGCGCCAGCAGCTTGGGGCCAGGGTATGATCATGGCTACACCTTC. This gives the protein CASSLGPGYDHGYTF.

CDR3 bases: TGTGCCAGCAGTGAAAGGGTGGGACAGGGCTTTGTGGACACTGAAGCTTTCTTT. Protein sequence: CASSERVGQGFVDTEAFF. The chain uses TRBV6-1 and TRBJ1-1, with 9 nucleotides matching TRBD1. The CDR3 covers 18 residues. With V trimmed by 2 bases and J by 3 bases, 13 bases remained unmatched. The germline CDR1 and CDR2 sequences are MNHNS and SASEGT.

The chain joins TRBV7-9 to TRBJ1-6; D is uncertain. CDR3 length: 12 amino acids. V lost 4 bases and J lost 14, with 12 bases in between. In germline, CDR1 is SEHNR, CDR2 FQNEAQ (reference sequence). Written as DNA, the CDR3 is TGTGCCAGCAGCTCCCAAGCCCCGGCCCTCCACTTT. Protein: CASSSQAPALHF.

The chain links TRBV18 to TRBJ2-7; 8 bases are a match to TRBD2. The CDR3 extends over 17 amino acids. Germline V gene data show CDR1 as KGHSH and CDR2 as LQKENI. V shed 0 bases and J 0 bases; nucleotides not matched to a gene: 7. This CDR3 is CASSPPRSGRTSYEQYF. The CDR3 nucleotides are TGTGCCAGCTCACCACCGCGCAGCGGGAGAACCTCCTACGAGCAGTACTTC.

The CDR3 here is CASSYATGTYGYTF. The CDR3 nucleotides read TGTGCCAGCAGCTACGCCACAGGGACCTATGGCTACACCTTC. The V and J genes are TRBV7-2 and TRBJ1-2; D is perhaps TRBD1 (6 bases). Looked up from germline, CDR1 is SGHTA and CDR2 is FQGNSA. Trimming removed 4 bases from V and 4 bases from J, with 13 bases in between. The CDR3 loop spans 14 amino acids.